Listed below are T cell receptor beta chains from one sample, sequenced in a study of response to subunit inactivated influenza vaccine. TCRdb independently ran MiXCR on the RT-PCR reads; one entry per CDR3 protein. Of around 320,000 distinct CDR3 sequences listed, 22% are singletons. Material: PBMCs from blood, obtained approximately 20 months after vaccination. These receptors were obtained from a man between 50 and 69 years old who received an inactivated influenza vaccine. The CDR3 runs from the conserved cysteine through the conserved F or W. D genes are given only for firm matches. Rows give clone size only sometimes, using once, few, many, or a class for an expanded clone.

V gene	J gene	clone size	D gene	CDR3 DNA	CDR3 protein
TRBV10-3	TRBJ2-1	.	TRBD2	TGTGCCATCAGCTCCGGGACTAGCGGGTACAATGAGCAGTTCTTC	CAISSGTSGYNEQFF
TRBV29-1	TRBJ1-2	.	.	TGCAGCGTTGAAGACTTAACAGTTGCTAACTATGGCTACACCTTC	CSVEDLTVANYGYTF
TRBV20-1	TRBJ2-3	few	TRBD1	TGCAGTGCCGACGGGGCAGGGGGCGACACAGATACGCAGTATTTT	CSADGAGGDTDTQYF
TRBV24-1	TRBJ1-4	.	.	TGTGCCACCAGTGATAGTGCAACTAATGAAAAACTGTTTTTT	CATSDSATNEKLFF
TRBV7-2	TRBJ2-1	.	.	TGTGCCAGCAGCGCCGGCCAAGGGTCCTACAATGAGCAGTTCTTC	CASSAGQGSYNEQFF
TRBV30	TRBJ1-1	many	.	TGTGCCTGGAGTGTGCAAAGGACAGCATCCATGAACACTGAAGCTTTCTTT	CAWSVQRTASMNTEAFF
TRBV4-1	TRBJ1-2	many	.	TGCGCCAGCAGCCTGCACAGGGACGATGGCTATGGCTACACCTTC	CASSLHRDDGYGYTF
TRBV5-4	TRBJ2-2	.	.	TGTGCCAGCAGCTTTTCACAGAGAAACACCGGGGAGCTGTTTTTT	CASSFSQRNTGELFF
TRBV7-2	TRBJ1-4	.	.	TGTGCCAGCAGCCCACAGCCCGTAAATGAAAAACTGTTTTTT	CASSPQPVNEKLFF
TRBV7-9	TRBJ1-1	few	TRBD1	TGTGCCAGCATGAGACAGGGGATCAACACTGAAGCTTTCTTT	CASMRQGINTEAFF
TRBV20-1	TRBJ1-5	.	.	TGCAGTGCTAGAGATCCGACCAATCAGCCCCAGCATTTT	CSARDPTNQPQHF
TRBV5-6	TRBJ2-7	many	.	TGTGCCAGCAGCCCAGTCGGACAGAGCTCCTACGAGCAGTACTTC	CASSPVGQSSYEQYF
TRBV6-1	TRBJ2-1	.	.	TGTGCCAGCTGGGAGGGGGTACACAATGAGCAGTTCTTC	CASWEGVHNEQFF
TRBV27	TRBJ2-7	few	.	TGTGCCAGCAGTTTCCCGGGTGGCTTTGAGCAGTACTTC	CASSFPGGFEQYF